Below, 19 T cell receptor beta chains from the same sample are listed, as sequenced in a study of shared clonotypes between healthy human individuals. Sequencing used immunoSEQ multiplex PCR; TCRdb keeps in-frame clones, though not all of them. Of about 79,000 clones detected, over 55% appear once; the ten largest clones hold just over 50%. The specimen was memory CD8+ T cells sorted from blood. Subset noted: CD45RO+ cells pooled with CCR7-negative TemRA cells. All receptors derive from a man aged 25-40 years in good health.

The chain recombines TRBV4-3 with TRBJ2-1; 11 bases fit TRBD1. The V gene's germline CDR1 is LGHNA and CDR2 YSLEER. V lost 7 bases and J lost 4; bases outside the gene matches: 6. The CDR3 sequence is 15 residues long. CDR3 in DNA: TGCGCCAGCAACCAGGGACAGGGGGGTTACAATGAGCAGTTCTTC. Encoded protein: CASNQGQGGYNEQFF.

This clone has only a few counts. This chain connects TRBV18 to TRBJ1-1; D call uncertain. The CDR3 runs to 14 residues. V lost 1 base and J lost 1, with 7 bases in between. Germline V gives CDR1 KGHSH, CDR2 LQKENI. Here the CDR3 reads CASSPLSENTEAFF. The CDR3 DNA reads TGTGCCAGCTCACCACTCTCGGAGAACACTGAAGCTTTCTTT.

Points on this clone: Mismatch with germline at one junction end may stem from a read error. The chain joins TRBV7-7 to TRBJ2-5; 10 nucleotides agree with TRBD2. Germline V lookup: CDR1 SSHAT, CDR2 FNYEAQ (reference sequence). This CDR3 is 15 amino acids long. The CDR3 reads CASSLEASGSETQYF. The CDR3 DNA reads TGTGCTAGCAGCTTAGAGGCTAGCGGGAGTGAGACCCAGTACTTC.

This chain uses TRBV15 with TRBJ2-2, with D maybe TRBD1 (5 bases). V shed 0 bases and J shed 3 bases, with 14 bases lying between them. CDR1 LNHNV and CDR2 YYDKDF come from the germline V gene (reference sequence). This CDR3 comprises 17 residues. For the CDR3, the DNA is TGTGCCACCAGCAGAGATAGGGGCGGTGTGGACACCGGGGAGCTGTTTTTT. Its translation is CATSRDRGGVDTGELFF.

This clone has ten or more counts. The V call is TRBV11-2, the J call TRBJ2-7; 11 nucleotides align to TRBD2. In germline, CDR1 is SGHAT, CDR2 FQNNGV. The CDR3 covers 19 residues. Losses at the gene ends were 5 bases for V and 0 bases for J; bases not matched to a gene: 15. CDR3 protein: CASSPQRPDSGRVSYEQYF. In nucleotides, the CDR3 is TGTGCCAGCAGCCCACAGCGACCCGATAGCGGGAGGGTCTCCTACGAGCAGTACTTC.

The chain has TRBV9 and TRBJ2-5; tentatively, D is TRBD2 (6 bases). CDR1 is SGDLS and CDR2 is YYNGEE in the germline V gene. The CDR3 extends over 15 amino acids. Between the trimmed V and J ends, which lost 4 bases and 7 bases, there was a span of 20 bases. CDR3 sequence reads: CASSKPGTGDVTQYF. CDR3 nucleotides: TGTGCCAGCAGCAAGCCCGGGACGGGGGATGTGACCCAGTACTTC.

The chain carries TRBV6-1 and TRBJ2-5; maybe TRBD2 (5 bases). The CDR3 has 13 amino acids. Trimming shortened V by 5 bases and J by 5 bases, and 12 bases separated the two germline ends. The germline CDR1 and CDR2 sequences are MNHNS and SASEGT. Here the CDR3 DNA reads TGTGCCAGCAGTTATGGAGGTGGGGAGACCCAGTACTTC. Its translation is CASSYGGGETQYF.

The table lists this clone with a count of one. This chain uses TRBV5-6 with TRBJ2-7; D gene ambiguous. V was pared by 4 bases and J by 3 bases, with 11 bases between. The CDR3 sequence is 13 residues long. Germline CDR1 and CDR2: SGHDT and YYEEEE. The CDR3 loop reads CASSPGDIYEQYF. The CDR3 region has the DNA TGTGCCAGCAGCCCCGGAGACATCTACGAGCAGTACTTC.

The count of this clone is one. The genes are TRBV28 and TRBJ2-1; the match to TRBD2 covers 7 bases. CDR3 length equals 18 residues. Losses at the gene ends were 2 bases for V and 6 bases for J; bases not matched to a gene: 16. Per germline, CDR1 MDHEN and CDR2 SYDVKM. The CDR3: CASSLPPWSAGEFNEQFF. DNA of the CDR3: TGTGCCAGCAGTTTACCCCCGTGGAGCGCGGGAGAATTCAATGAGCAGTTCTTC.

This CDR3 reads CASSLNTGVDEQYF. In nucleotides, the CDR3 is TGTGCCAGCAGCCTTAATACAGGGGTTGACGAGCAGTACTTC. V usage is TRBV27 and J usage is TRBJ2-7; 7 nucleotides align to TRBD1. Looked up from germline, CDR1 is MNHEY and CDR2 is SMNVEV (reference sequence). The CDR3 is made up of 14 amino acids. The V and J ends lost 6 bases and 5 bases, in that order; junction bases with no gene match: 10.

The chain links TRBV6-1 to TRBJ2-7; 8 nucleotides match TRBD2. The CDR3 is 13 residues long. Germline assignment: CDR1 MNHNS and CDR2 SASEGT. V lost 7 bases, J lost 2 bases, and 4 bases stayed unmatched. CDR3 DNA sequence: TGTGCCAGCACAGCACTAGCGGCCTACGAGCAGTACTTC. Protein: CASTALAAYEQYF.

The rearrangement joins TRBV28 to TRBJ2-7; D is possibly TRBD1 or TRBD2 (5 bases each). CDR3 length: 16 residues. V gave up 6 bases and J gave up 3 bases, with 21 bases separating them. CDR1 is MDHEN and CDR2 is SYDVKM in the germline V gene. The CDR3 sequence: CASSALRGAAYYEQYF. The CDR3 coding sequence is TGTGCCAGCAGCGCCCTCAGAGGGGCCGCCTACTACGAGCAGTACTTC.

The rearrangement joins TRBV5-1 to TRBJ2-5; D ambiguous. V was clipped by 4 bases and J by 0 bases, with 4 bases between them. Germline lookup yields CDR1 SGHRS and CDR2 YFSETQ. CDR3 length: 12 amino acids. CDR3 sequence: CASSEDQETQYF. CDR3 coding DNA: TGCGCCAGCAGCGAAGACCAAGAGACCCAGTACTTC. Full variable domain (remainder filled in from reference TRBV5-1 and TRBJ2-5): KAGVTQTPRYLIKTRGQQVTLSCSPISGHRSVSWYQQTPGQGLQFLFEYFSETQRNKGNFPGRFSGRQFSNSRSEMNVSTLELGDSALYLCASSEDQETQYFGPGTRLLVL.

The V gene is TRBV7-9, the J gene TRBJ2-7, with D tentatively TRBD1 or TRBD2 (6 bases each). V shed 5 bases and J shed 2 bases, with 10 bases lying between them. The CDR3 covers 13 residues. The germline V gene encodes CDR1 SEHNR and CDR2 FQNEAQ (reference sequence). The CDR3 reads CASSPGGPYEQYF. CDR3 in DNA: TGTGCCAGCAGCCCCGGGGGCCCCTACGAGCAGTACTTC.

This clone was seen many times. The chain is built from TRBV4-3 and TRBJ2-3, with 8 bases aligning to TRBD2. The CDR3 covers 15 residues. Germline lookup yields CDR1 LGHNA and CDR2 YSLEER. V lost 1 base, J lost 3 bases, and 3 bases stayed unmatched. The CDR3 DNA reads TGCGCCAGCAGCCAAGCGGGAGGGCCGACAGATACGCAGTATTTT. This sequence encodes CASSQAGGPTDTQYF.

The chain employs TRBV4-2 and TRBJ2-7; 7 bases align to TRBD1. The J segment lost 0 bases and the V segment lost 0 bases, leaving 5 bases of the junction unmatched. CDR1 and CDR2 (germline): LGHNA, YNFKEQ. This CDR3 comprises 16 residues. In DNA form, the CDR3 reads TGTGCCAGCAGCCAAGATTGGGGACAGTCCTCCTACGAGCAGTACTTC. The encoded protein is CASSQDWGQSSYEQYF.

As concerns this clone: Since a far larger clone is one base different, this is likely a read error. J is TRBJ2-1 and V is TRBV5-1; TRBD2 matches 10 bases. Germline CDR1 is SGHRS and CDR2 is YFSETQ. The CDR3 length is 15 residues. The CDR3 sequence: CANSSLGLADNEQFF. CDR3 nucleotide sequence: TGCGCCAACAGCTCGTTAGGACTAGCGGACAATGAGCAGTTCTTC. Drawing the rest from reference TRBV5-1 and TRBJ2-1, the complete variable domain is KAGVTQTPRYLIKTRGQQVTLSCSPISGHRSVSWYQQTPGQGLQFLFEYFSETQRNKGNFPGRFSGRQFSNSRSEMNVSTLELGDSALYLCANSSLGLADNEQFFGPGTRLTVL.

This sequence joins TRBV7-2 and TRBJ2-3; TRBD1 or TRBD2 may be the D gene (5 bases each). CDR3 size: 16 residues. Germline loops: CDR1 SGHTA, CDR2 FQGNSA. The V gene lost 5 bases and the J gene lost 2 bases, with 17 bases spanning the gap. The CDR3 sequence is CASSPWDAEDTDTQYF. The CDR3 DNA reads TGTGCCAGCAGCCCCTGGGACGCCGAGGACACAGATACGCAGTATTTT.

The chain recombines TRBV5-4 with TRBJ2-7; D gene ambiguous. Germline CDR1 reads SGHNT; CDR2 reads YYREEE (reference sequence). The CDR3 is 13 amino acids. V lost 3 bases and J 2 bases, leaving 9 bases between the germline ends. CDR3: CASSSSETYEQYF. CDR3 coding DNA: TGTGCCAGCAGCTCCTCCGAGACCTACGAGCAGTACTTC.